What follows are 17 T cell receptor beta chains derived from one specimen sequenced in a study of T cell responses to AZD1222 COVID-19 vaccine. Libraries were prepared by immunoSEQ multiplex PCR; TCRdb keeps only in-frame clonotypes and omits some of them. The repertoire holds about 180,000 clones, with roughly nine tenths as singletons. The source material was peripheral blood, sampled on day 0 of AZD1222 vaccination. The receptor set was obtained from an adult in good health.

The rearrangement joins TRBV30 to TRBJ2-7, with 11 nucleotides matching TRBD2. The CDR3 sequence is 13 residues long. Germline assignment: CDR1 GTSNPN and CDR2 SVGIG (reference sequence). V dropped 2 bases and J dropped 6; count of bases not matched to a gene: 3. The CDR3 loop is CAWSTSGSGEQYF. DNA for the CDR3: TGTGCCTGGAGTACTAGCGGGAGTGGCGAGCAGTACTTC.

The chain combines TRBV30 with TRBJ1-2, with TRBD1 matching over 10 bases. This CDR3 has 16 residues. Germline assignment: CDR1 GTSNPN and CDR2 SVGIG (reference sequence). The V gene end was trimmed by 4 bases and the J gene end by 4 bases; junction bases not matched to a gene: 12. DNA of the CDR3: TGTGCCTGGAACCGACAGGGGGCATACTCCCTCTATGGCTACACCTTC. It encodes CAWNRQGAYSLYGYTF.

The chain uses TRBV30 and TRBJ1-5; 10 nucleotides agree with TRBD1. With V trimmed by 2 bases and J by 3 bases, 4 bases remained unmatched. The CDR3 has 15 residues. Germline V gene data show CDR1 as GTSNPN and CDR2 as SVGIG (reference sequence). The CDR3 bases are TGTGCCTGGAGTCCCGGGACAGGGGACAATCAGCCCCAGCATTTT. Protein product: CAWSPGTGDNQPQHF.

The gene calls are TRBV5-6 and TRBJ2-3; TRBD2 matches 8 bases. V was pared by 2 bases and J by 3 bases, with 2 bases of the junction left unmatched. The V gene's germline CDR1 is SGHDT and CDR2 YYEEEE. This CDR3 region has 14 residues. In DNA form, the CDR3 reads TGTGCCAGCAGCTTCGGCGGGAGGACAGATACGCAGTATTTT. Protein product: CASSFGGRTDTQYF.

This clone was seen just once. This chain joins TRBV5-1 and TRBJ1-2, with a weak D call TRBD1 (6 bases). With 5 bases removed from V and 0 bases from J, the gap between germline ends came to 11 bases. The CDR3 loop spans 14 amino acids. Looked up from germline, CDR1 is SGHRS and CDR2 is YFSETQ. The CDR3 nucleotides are TGCGCCAGCAGACAGGACAGAGCTAACTATGGCTACACCTTC. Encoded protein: CASRQDRANYGYTF.

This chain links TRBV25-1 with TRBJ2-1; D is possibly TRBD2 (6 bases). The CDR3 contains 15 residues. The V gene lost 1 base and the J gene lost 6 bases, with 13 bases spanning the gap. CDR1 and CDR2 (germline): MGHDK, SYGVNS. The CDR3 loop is CASSEWKAGLNEQFF. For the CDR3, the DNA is TGTGCCAGCAGTGAATGGAAGGCGGGGCTCAATGAGCAGTTCTTC. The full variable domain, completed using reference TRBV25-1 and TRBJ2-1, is EADIYQTPRYLVIGTGKKITLECSQTMGHDKMYWYQQDPGMELHLIHYSYGVNSTEKGDLSSESTVSRIRTEHFPLTLESARPSHTSQYLCASSEWKAGLNEQFFGPGTRLTVL.

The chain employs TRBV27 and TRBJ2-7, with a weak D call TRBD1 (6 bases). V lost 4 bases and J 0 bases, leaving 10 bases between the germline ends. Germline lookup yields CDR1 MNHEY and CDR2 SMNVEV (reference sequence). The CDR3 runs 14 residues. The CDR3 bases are TGTGCCAGCAGTTGGGCAGGGGACTCCTACGAGCAGTACTTC. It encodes CASSWAGDSYEQYF.

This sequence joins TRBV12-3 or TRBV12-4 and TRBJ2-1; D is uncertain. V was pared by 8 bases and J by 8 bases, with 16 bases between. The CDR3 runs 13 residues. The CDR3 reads CASLVIGRDEQFF. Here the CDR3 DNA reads TGTGCCAGCTTAGTTATAGGTAGAGATGAGCAGTTCTTC.

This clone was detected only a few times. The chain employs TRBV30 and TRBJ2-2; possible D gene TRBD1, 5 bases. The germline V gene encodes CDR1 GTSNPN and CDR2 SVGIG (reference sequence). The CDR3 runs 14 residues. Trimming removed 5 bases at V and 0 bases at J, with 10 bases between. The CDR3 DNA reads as TGTGCCTGGCGCAGGGCAGCGAACACCGGGGAGCTGTTTTTT. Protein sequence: CAWRRAANTGELFF.

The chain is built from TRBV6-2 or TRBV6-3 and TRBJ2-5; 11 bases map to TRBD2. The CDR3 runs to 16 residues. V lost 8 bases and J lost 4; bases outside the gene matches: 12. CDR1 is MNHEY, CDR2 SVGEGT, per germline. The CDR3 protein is CASGRLAGGPVETQYF. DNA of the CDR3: TGTGCCAGCGGCCGATTAGCGGGAGGGCCGGTAGAGACCCAGTACTTC.

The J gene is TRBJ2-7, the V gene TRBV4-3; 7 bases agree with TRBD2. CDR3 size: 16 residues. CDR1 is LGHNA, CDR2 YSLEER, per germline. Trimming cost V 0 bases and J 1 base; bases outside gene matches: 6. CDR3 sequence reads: CASSQDAGAGSYEQYF. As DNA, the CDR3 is TGCGCCAGCAGCCAAGATGCGGGAGCAGGTTCCTACGAGCAGTACTTC.

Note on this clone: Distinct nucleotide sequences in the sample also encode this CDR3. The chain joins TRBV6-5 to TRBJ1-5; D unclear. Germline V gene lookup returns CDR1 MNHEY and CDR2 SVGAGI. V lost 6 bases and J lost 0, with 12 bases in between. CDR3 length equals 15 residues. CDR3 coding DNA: TGTGCCAGCAGAATTAGGGAGTATAGCAATCAGCCCCAGCATTTT. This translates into CASRIREYSNQPQHF.

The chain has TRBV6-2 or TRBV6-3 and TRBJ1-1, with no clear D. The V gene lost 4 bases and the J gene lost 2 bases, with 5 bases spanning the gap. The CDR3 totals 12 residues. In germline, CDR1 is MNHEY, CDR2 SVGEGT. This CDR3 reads CASSSGNTEAFF. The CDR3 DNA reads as TGTGCCAGCAGTTCGGGTAACACTGAAGCTTTCTTT.

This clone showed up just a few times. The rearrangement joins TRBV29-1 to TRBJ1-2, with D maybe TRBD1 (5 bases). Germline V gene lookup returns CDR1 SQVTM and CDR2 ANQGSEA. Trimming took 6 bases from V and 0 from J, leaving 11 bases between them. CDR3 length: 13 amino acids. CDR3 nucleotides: TGCAGCGTGACAGCCCCTTCTAACTATGGCTACACCTTC. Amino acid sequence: CSVTAPSNYGYTF. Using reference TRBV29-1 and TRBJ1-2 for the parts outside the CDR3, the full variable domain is SAVISQKPSRDICQRGTSLTIQCQVDSQVTMMFWYRQQPGQSLTLIATANQGSEATYESGFVIDKFPISRPNLTFSTLTVSNMSPEDSSIYLCSVTAPSNYGYTFGSGTRLTVV.

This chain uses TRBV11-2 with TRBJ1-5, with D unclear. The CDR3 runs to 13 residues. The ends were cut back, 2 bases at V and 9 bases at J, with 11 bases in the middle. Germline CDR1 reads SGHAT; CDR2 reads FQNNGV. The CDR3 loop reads CASSLSIERPQHF. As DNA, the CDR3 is TGTGCCAGCAGCTTATCCATCGAGAGGCCCCAGCATTTT.

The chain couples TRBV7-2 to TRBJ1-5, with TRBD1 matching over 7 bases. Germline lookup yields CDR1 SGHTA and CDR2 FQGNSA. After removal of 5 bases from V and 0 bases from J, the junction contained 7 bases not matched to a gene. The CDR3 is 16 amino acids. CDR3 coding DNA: TGTGCCAGCAGCCCAGATCGACAGGGTAGCAATCAGCCCCAGCATTTT. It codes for CASSPDRQGSNQPQHF.

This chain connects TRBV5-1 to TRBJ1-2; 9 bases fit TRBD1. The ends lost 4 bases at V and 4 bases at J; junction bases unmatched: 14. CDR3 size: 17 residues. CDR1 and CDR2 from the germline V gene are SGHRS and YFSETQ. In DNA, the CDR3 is TGCGCCAGCAGCCTGGCTGCGGGGACAGGGTATAGCTATGGCTACACCTTC. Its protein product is CASSLAAGTGYSYGYTF. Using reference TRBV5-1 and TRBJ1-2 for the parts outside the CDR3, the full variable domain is KAGVTQTPRYLIKTRGQQVTLSCSPISGHRSVSWYQQTPGQGLQFLFEYFSETQRNKGNFPGRFSGRQFSNSRSEMNVSTLELGDSALYLCASSLAAGTGYSYGYTFGSGTRLTVV.